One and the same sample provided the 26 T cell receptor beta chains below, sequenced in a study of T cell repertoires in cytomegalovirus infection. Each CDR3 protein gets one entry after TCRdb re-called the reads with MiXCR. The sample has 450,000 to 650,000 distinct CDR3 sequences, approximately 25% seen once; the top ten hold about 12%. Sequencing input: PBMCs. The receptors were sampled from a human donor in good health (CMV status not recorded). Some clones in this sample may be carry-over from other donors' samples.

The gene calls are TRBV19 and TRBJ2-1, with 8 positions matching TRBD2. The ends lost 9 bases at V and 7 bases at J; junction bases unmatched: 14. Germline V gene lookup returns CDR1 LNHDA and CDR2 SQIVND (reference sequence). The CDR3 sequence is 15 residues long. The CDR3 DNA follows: TGTGCCAGCCAGCATCTAGGGACTAGTGTAAATGAGCAGTTCTTC. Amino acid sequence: CASQHLGTSVNEQFF.

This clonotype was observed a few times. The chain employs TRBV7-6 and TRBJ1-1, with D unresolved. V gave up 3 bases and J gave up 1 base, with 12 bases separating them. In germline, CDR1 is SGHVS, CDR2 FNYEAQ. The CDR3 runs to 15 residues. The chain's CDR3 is CASSFLGPKNTEAFF. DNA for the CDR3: TGTGCCAGCAGCTTCCTAGGGCCTAAGAACACTGAAGCTTTCTTT.

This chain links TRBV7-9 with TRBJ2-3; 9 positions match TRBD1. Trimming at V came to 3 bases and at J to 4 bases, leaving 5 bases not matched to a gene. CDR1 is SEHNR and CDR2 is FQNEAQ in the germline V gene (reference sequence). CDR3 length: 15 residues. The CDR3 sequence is CASSFWTGAADTQYF. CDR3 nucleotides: TGTGCCAGCAGCTTTTGGACAGGGGCGGCAGATACGCAGTATTTT.

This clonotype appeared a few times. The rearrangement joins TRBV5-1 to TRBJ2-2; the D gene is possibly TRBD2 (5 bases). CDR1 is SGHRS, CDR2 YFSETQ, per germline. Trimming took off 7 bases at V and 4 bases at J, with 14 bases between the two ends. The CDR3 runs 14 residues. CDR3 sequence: CASRGERLTGELFF. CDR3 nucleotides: TGCGCCAGCCGGGGAGAGCGGCTCACCGGGGAGCTGTTTTTT.

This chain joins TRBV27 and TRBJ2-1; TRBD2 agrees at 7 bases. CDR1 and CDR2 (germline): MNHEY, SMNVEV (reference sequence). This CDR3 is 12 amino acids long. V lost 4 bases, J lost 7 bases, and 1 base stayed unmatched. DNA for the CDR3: TGTGCCAGCAGTTGGGGACTAAATGAGCAGTTCTTC. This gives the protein CASSWGLNEQFF.

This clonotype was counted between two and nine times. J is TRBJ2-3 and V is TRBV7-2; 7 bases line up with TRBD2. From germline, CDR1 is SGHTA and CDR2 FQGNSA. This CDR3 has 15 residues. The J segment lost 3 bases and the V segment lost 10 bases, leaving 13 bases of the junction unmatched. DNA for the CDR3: TGTGCCACCACAACGGGTCGGGGGGTGACAGATACGCAGTATTTT. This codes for CATTTGRGVTDTQYF.

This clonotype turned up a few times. The CDR3 bases are TGCGCCAGCAGCCAAGAAGGCTCCAACACCGGGGAGCTGTTTTTT. Its protein is CASSQEGSNTGELFF. The V call is TRBV4-1, the J call TRBJ2-2, with D uncertain. CDR1 is MGHRA and CDR2 is YSYEKL in the germline V gene. The CDR3 length is 15 residues. Trimming stripped 0 bases from V and 2 bases from J, with 7 bases between.

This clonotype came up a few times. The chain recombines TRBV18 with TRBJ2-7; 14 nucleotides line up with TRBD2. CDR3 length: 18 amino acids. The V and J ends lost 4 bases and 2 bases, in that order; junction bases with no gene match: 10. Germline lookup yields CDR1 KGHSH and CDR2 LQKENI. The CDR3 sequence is CASSRTGTSGSITYEQYF. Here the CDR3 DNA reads TGTGCCAGCTCACGCACCGGGACTAGCGGGAGCATAACCTACGAGCAGTACTTC. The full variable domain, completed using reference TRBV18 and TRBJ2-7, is NAGVMQNPRHLVRRRGQEARLRCSPMKGHSHVYWYRQLPEEGLKFMVYLQKENIIDESGMPKERFSAEFPKEGPSILRIQQVVRGDSAAYFCASSRTGTSGSITYEQYFGPGTRLTVT.

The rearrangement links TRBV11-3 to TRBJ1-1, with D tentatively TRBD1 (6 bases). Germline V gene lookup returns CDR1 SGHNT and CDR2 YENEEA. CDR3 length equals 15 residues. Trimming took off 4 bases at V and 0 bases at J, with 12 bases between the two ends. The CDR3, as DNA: TGTGCCAGCAGCTCCTCGGGACATATGAACACTGAAGCTTTCTTT. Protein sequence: CASSSSGHMNTEAFF.

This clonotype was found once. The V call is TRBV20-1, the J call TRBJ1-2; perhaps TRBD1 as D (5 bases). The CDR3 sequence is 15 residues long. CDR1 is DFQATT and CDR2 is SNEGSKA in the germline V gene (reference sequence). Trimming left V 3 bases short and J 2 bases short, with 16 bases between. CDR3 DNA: TGCAGTGCTAGTAGGCCCCCAGGGCAGAACTATGGCTACACCTTC. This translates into CSASRPPGQNYGYTF.

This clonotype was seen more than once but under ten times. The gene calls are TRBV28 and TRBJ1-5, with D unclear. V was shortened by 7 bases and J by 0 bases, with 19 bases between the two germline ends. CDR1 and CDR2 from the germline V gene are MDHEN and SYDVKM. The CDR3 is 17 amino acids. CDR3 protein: CASTSPGRIYSNQPQHF. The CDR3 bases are TGTGCCAGCACCTCACCCGGACGGATTTATAGCAATCAGCCCCAGCATTTT.

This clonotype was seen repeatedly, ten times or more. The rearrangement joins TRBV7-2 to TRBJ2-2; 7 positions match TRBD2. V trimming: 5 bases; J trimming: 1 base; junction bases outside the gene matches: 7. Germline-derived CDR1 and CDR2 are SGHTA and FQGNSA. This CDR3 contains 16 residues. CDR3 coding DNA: TGTGCCAGCAGCAAAGTGGCTAGCGGGAACACCGGGGAGCTGTTTTTT. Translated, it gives CASSKVASGNTGELFF. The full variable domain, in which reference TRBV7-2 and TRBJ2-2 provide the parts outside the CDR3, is GAGVSQSPSNKVTEKGKDVELRCDPISGHTALYWYRQSLGQGLEFLIYFQGNSAPDKSGLPSDRFSAERTGGSVSTLTIQRTQQEDSAVYLCASSKVASGNTGELFFGEGSRLTVL.

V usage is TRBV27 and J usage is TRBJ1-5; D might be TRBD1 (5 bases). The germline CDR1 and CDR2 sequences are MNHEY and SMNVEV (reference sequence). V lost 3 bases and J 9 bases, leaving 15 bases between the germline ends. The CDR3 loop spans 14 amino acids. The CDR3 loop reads CASSFGAGSRPQHF. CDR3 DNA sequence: TGTGCCAGCAGTTTCGGGGCGGGCAGTCGGCCCCAGCATTTT.

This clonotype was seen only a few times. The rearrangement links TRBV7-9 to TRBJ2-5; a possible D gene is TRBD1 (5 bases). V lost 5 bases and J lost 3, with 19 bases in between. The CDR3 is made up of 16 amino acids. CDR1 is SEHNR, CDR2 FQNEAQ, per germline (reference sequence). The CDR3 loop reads CASSPQGNPRKETQYF. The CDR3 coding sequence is TGTGCCAGCAGCCCGCAGGGTAACCCGAGAAAAGAGACCCAGTACTTC.

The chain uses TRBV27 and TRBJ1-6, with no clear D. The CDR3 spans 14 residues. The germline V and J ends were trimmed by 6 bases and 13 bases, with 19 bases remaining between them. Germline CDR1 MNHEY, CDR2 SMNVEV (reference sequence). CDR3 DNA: TGTGCCAGCAGCACCGGGATCGGGTATGCCCCCCTCCACTTT. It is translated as CASSTGIGYAPLHF.

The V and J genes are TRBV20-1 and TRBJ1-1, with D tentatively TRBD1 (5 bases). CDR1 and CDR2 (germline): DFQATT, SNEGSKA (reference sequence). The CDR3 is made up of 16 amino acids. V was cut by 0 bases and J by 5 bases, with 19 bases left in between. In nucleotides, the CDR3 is TGCAGTGCTAGAGATCTTCTCTTCGGGGGAGGGACTGAAGCTTTCTTT. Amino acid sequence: CSARDLLFGGGTEAFF.

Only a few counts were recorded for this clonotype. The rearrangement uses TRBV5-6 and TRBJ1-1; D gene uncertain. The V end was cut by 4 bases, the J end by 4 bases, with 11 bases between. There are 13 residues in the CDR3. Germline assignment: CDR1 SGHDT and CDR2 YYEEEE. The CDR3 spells CASSGGDATEAFF. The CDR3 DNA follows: TGTGCCAGCAGCGGCGGAGATGCCACTGAAGCTTTCTTT.

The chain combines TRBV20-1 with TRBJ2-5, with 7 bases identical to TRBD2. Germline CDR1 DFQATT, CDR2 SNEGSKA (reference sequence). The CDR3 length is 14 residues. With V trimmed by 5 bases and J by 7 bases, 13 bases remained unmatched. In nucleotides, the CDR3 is TGCAGTGCTCGATCCGGGGCTAGCGGTTCGACCCAGTACTTC. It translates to CSARSGASGSTQYF.

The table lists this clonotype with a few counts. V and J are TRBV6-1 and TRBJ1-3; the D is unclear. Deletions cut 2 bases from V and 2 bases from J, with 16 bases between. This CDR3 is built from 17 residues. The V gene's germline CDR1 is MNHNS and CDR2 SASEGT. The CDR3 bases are TGTGCCAGCAGTGAATTTCTTCCGGGAGGTGCTGGAAACACCATATATTTT. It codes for CASSEFLPGGAGNTIYF.

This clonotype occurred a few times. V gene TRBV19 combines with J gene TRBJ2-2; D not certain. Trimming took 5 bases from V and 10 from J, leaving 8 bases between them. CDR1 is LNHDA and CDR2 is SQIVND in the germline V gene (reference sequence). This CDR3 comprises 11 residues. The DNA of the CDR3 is TGTGCCAGTAGTGACCGGGTGGAGCTGTTTTTT. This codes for CASSDRVELFF.

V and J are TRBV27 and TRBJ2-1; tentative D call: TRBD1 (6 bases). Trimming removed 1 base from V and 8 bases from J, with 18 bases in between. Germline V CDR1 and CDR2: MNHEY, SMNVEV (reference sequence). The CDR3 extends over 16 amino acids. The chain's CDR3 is CASSLFLGNRDDEQFF. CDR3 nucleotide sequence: TGTGCCAGCAGTTTATTTTTAGGGAACAGGGACGATGAGCAGTTCTTC.

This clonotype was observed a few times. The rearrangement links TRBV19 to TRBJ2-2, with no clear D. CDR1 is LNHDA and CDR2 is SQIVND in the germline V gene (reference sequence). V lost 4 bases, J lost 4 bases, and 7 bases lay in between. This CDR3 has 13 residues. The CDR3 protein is CASSTTITGELFF. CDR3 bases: TGTGCCAGTAGTACCACTATCACCGGGGAGCTGTTTTTT.

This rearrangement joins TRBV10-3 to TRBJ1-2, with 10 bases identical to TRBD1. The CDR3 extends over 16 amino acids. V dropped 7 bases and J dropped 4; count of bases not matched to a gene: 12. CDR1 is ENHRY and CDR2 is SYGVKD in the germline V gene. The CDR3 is CAINSGTGVGSYGYTF. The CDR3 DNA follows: TGTGCCATCAACTCCGGGACAGGGGTGGGGAGCTATGGCTACACCTTC.

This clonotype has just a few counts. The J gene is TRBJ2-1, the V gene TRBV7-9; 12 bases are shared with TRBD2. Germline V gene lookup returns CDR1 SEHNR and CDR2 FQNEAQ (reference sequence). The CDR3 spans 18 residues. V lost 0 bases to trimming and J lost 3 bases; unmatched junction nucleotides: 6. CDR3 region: CASSLAETTSGGYNEQFF. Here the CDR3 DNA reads TGTGCCAGCAGCTTAGCGGAAACGACTAGCGGGGGCTACAATGAGCAGTTCTTC.

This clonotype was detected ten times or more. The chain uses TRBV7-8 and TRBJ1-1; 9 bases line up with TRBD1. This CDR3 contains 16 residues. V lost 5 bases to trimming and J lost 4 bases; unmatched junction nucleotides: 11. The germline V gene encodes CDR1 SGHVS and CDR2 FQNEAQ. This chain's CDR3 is CASSQTGGARSTEAFF. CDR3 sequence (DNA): TGTGCCAGCAGCCAAACAGGGGGCGCGAGGAGCACTGAAGCTTTCTTT.

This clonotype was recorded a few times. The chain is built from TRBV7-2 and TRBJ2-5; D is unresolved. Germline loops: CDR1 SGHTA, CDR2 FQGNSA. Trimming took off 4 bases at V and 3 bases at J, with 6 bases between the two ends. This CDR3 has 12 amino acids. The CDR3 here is CASSSREETQYF. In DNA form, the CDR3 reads TGTGCCAGCAGCTCCCGAGAAGAGACCCAGTACTTC. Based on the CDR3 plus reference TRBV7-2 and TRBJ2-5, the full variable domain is GAGVSQSPSNKVTEKGKDVELRCDPISGHTALYWYRQSLGQGLEFLIYFQGNSAPDKSGLPSDRFSAERTGGSVSTLTIQRTQQEDSAVYLCASSSREETQYFGPGTRLLVL.